The 28 T cell receptor beta chains given below trace back to one sample, sequenced in a study of T cells in Graves' hyperthyroidism and ophthalmopathy (dated by TCRdb to the late 2010s). Library method: multiplex PCR. For sequencing, an Illumina HiSeq 2000 was employed. TCR beta CDR3 regions were amplified from RNA transcripts. The first round of RT-PCR for the TCR CDR3 was performed with the HTBI primer set and the Qiagen OneStep RT-PCR kit. Using fastp at Q25 and MiXCR, TCRdb reprocessed the public reads and kept productive beta chains. Identical CDR3 proteins give one entry, which carries the most common genes and DNA. Recorded for this sample are hundreds of thousands of distinct CDR3 sequences; about 45% of them occurred a single time. The ten largest clonotypes hold roughly 8.2% of the sample. The specimen sequenced was peripheral blood or thyroid tissue (not recorded which). The receptors here all came from a woman younger than 30 with Graves' hyperthyroidism. Donor details come from another sample of the same person, matched by shared clones.

For this clonotype: One end of the junction fails to match germline, which may point to a read error. The V gene is TRBV5-1, the J gene TRBJ2-5; D call uncertain. The CDR3 runs 15 residues. Germline V lookup: CDR1 SGHRS, CDR2 YFSETQ. CDR3 residues: CASSFSPPNQETQYF. The CDR3 nucleotides are TGTGCCAGCAGCTTTTCACCGCCGAACCAAGAGACCCAGTACTTC.

This chain joins TRBV10-3 and TRBJ2-7; 12 nucleotides align to TRBD2. V was pared by 1 base and J by 2 bases, with 3 bases of the junction left unmatched. This CDR3 spans 16 amino acids. Germline values: CDR1 ENHRY, CDR2 SYGVKD. CDR3 nucleotide sequence: TGTGCCATCAGTGAGTTCCGACTAGCGGGGGCCTACGAGCAGTACTTC. Its translation: CAISEFRLAGAYEQYF.

This sequence joins TRBV25-1 and TRBJ1-1; TRBD1 is a possible D gene (5 bases). CDR1 is MGHDK and CDR2 is SYGVNS in the germline V gene. The CDR3 spans 16 residues. Trimming stripped 1 base from V and 3 bases from J, with 15 bases between. CDR3 sequence: CASSEFKRGRDTEAFF. Written as DNA, the CDR3 is TGTGCCAGCAGTGAATTCAAGCGGGGCAGGGACACTGAAGCTTTCTTT.

The chain carries TRBV12-3 or TRBV12-4 and TRBJ2-5; 11 nucleotides align to TRBD1. CDR3 length: 16 residues. Trimming removed 3 bases from V and 5 bases from J; junction bases left unmatched: 8. CDR3 sequence: CASSFYGQGASETQYF. CDR3 nucleotide sequence: TGTGCCAGCAGTTTCTACGGACAGGGGGCATCGGAGACCCAGTACTTC.

The J gene is TRBJ2-5, the V gene TRBV29-1, with a tentative D call TRBD1 (5 bases). Trimming took off 8 bases at V and 2 bases at J, with 12 bases between the two ends. Germline V CDR1 and CDR2: SQVTM, ANQGSEA. The CDR3 is 12 residues long. The CDR3 DNA follows: TGCAGCCAAGTAGGGGTTCAAGAGACCCAGTACTTC. It codes for CSQVGVQETQYF.

This clonotype turned up a few times. V usage is TRBV2 and J usage is TRBJ2-7; D is perhaps TRBD1 (5 bases). Germline CDR1 is SNHLY and CDR2 is FYNNEI. This CDR3 has 13 amino acids. Trimming pared 6 bases from V and 4 bases from J, leaving 13 bases between. This CDR3 reads CASRTAGFYEQYF. The CDR3 bases are TGTGCCAGCAGGACGGCAGGGTTTTACGAGCAGTACTTC. Using reference TRBV2 and TRBJ2-7 for the parts outside the CDR3, the full variable domain is EPEVTQTPSHQVTQMGQEVILRCVPISNHLYFYWYRQILGQKVEFLVSFYNNEISEKSEIFDDQFSVERPDGSNFTLKIRSTKLEDSAMYFCASRTAGFYEQYFGPGTRLTVT.

The table lists this clonotype with a count of one. V and J are TRBV2 and TRBJ1-4; possible D gene TRBD1, 5 bases. The CDR3 has 15 amino acids. Trimming removed 3 bases from V and 7 bases from J, with 15 bases in between. Germline CDR1 and CDR2: SNHLY and FYNNEI. The DNA for the CDR3 is TGTGCCAGCAGTGACCGGACCGGGGCGGGTGAAAAACTGTTTTTT. Its protein is CASSDRTGAGEKLFF.

J is TRBJ1-4 and V is TRBV7-2; 8 bases match TRBD1. The CDR3 is made up of 15 amino acids. The germline V gene has CDR1 SGHTA and CDR2 FQGNSA. Unmatched junction bases numbered 6, after V lost 1 base and J lost 8 bases. This CDR3 reads CASSLGQGIREKLFF. Here the CDR3 DNA reads TGTGCCAGCAGCTTAGGACAGGGGATTAGAGAAAAACTGTTTTTT.

The chain is built from TRBV19 and TRBJ1-4; no clear D gene. This CDR3 has 16 amino acids. Germline V gene lookup returns CDR1 LNHDA and CDR2 SQIVND (reference sequence). V was pared by 5 bases and J by 0 bases, with 13 bases between. The CDR3 here is CASSPSETTTNEKLFF. CDR3 coding DNA: TGTGCCAGTAGTCCGTCAGAGACAACAACTAATGAAAAACTGTTTTTT.

The count of this clonotype is one. The rearrangement links TRBV19 to TRBJ1-1; D is undetermined. V was trimmed by 2 bases and J by 1 base, leaving 11 bases between them. The germline CDR1 and CDR2 sequences are LNHDA and SQIVND (reference sequence). This CDR3 contains 15 residues. The DNA for the CDR3 is TGTGCCAGTAGTATATCGTATCAGCCGAACACTGAAGCTTTCTTT. Protein sequence: CASSISYQPNTEAFF.

This clonotype has ten or more counts. This sequence joins TRBV9 and TRBJ1-5; D remains unclear. Germline V gene data show CDR1 as SGDLS and CDR2 as YYNGEE. The CDR3 sequence is 12 residues long. Trimming left V 7 bases short and J 6 bases short, with 11 bases between. The CDR3 loop reads CASGRGGQPQHF. CDR3 bases: TGTGCCAGCGGGCGGGGTGGTCAGCCCCAGCATTTT.

The chain has TRBV14 and TRBJ1-4, with TRBD1 as a possible D gene (6 bases). This CDR3 has 15 residues. Germline V CDR1 and CDR2: SGHDN, FVKESK. The ends were cut back, 2 bases at V and 7 bases at J, with 14 bases in the middle. As DNA, the CDR3 is TGTGCCAGCAGCCAATTCCGGACAGATAGTGAAAAACTGTTTTTT. Its translation: CASSQFRTDSEKLFF.

This CDR3 is CASSSYSIQETQYF. The CDR3 DNA reads as TGTGCCAGCAGCTCTTACAGTATCCAAGAGACCCAGTACTTC. The J gene is TRBJ2-5, the V gene TRBV7-9; D is unresolved. The V gene's germline CDR1 is SEHNR and CDR2 FQNEAQ (reference sequence). CDR3 length: 14 residues. Between the trimmed V and J ends, which lost 4 bases and 1 base, there was a span of 10 bases.

This clonotype was seen only a few times. The chain carries TRBV5-1 and TRBJ1-6; D call uncertain. Germline CDR1 and CDR2: SGHRS and YFSETQ. V was trimmed by 4 bases and J by 9 bases, leaving 17 bases between them. This CDR3 is 15 amino acids long. CDR3 region: CASSRAGGNRSPLHF. The CDR3 nucleotides are TGCGCCAGCAGCAGAGCAGGCGGAAACCGTTCACCCCTCCACTTT.

This clonotype occurred a few times. This chain joins TRBV6-6 and TRBJ1-1; D gene uncertain. CDR3 length: 14 residues. V lost 6 bases, J lost 3 bases, and 14 bases lay in between. Per germline, CDR1 MNHNY and CDR2 SVGAGI (reference sequence). The CDR3 is CASSKWTADTEAFF. The CDR3 region has the DNA TGTGCCAGCAGCAAATGGACCGCGGACACTGAAGCTTTCTTT.

The chain carries TRBV11-1 and TRBJ1-1; a weak D match, TRBD1 (5 bases). Trimming removed 0 bases at V and 4 bases at J, with 27 bases between. Germline-derived CDR1 and CDR2 are SGHAT and FQDESV (reference sequence). This CDR3 has 20 residues. The CDR3 spells CASSLAKSVRDSNGGTEAFF. The CDR3 bases are TGTGCCAGCAGCTTAGCAAAGTCAGTCCGAGACTCCAACGGGGGCACTGAAGCTTTCTTT.

This clonotype was detected a few times. V is TRBV9 and J is TRBJ2-7; 10 bases are a match to TRBD2. J lost 7 bases, V lost 3 bases, and 13 bases had no gene match. Germline loops: CDR1 SGDLS, CDR2 YYNGEE. This CDR3 is built from 16 residues. The CDR3 nucleotides are TGTGCCAGCAGCGCAAGACTAGCGGGCGAACTGGATGAGCAGTACTTC. Its translation is CASSARLAGELDEQYF. Full variable domain (rest looked up from reference TRBV9 and TRBJ2-7): DSGVTQTPKHLITATGQRVTLRCSPRSGDLSVYWYQQSLDQGLQFLIQYYNGEERAKGNILERFSAQQFPDLHSELNLSSLELGDSALYFCASSARLAGELDEQYFGPGTRLTVT.

The V call is TRBV2, the J call TRBJ1-4; D perhaps matches TRBD1 (6 bases). The V gene lost 7 bases and the J gene lost 5 bases, with 11 bases spanning the gap. The germline CDR1 and CDR2 sequences are SNHLY and FYNNEI. The length of the CDR3 is 13 residues. For the CDR3, the DNA is TGTGCCAGCATTCCGGGACAAAATGAAAAACTGTTTTTT. Translating it yields CASIPGQNEKLFF. The whole variable domain, filled in from reference TRBV2 and TRBJ1-4, reads EPEVTQTPSHQVTQMGQEVILRCVPISNHLYFYWYRQILGQKVEFLVSFYNNEISEKSEIFDDQFSVERPDGSNFTLKIRSTKLEDSAMYFCASIPGQNEKLFFGSGTQLSVL.

The chain carries TRBV2 and TRBJ2-7; perhaps TRBD2 as D (6 bases). The CDR3 extends over 14 amino acids. Germline assignment: CDR1 SNHLY and CDR2 FYNNEI. The V end lost 6 bases, the J end lost 0 bases, and 12 bases lay between the germline ends. The CDR3 DNA reads as TGTGCCAGCAGCACTCGGGAGAGCTCCTACGAGCAGTACTTC. Translating gives CASSTRESSYEQYF.

V usage is TRBV15 and J usage is TRBJ2-5; D perhaps matches TRBD1 (7 bases). CDR3 length: 14 amino acids. V dropped 1 base and J dropped 5 bases, with 11 bases sitting between them. Germline loops: CDR1 LNHNV, CDR2 YYDKDF (reference sequence). This chain's CDR3 is CATSRGAGGETQYF. The CDR3 nucleotides are TGTGCCACCAGCAGAGGGGCAGGGGGGGAGACCCAGTACTTC.

This clonotype was seen repeatedly, ten times or more. V usage is TRBV7-9 and J usage is TRBJ2-7; TRBD1 is a possible D gene (5 bases). Between the trimmed V and J ends, which lost 1 base and 1 base, there was a span of 8 bases. This CDR3 contains 14 residues. CDR1 SEHNR and CDR2 FQNEAQ come from the germline V gene (reference sequence). The CDR3 spells CASSLDSGSYEQYF. The CDR3 nucleotides are TGTGCCAGCAGCTTAGATTCAGGGTCCTACGAGCAGTACTTC.

The chain joins TRBV10-1 to TRBJ1-1; D ambiguous. Germline assignment: CDR1 WNHNN and CDR2 SYGVQD (reference sequence). V lost 4 bases to trimming and J lost 0 bases, with 15 bases between them. CDR3 length equals 16 residues. CDR3 coding DNA: TGCGCCAGCAGTGGTTCGGCTCAGGCGGTGAACACTGAAGCTTTCTTT. It is translated as CASSGSAQAVNTEAFF.

This clonotype was counted at least ten times. Written as DNA, the CDR3 is TGTGCCAGCAGCTCCTCGGGGGGCGGCAATCAGCCCCAGCATTTT. It is translated as CASSSSGGGNQPQHF. This chain joins TRBV7-9 and TRBJ1-5, with D maybe TRBD1 (6 bases). The CDR3 covers 15 residues. Germline assignment: CDR1 SEHNR and CDR2 FQNEAQ (reference sequence). V was cut by 4 bases and J by 2 bases, with 12 bases left in between.

The rearrangement links TRBV15 to TRBJ1-4, with D hard to call. CDR3 length equals 14 residues. Looked up from germline, CDR1 is LNHNV and CDR2 is YYDKDF (reference sequence). The ends were cut back, 0 bases at V and 8 bases at J, with 10 bases in the middle. The CDR3 nucleotides are TGTGCCACCAGCAGAGATCGGTCGGGGGAAAAACTGTTTTTT. Amino acids: CATSRDRSGEKLFF.

This clonotype appeared many times. The J gene is TRBJ1-2, the V gene TRBV10-3, with TRBD1 identical over 7 bases. The trim removed 7 bases at V and 7 bases at J, leaving 12 bases unmatched. Germline CDR1 reads ENHRY; CDR2 reads SYGVKD. The CDR3 is made up of 14 amino acids. The CDR3 nucleotides read TGTGCCATCACCCGAGAGGGACAGACGACTGGCTACACCTTC. Its translation is CAITREGQTTGYTF.

This clonotype was recorded many times. The rearrangement links TRBV29-1 to TRBJ2-5; D possibly matches TRBD1 or TRBD2 (6 bases each). The CDR3 contains 14 residues. Germline V gives CDR1 SQVTM, CDR2 ANQGSEA. Trimming pared 6 bases from V and 5 bases from J, leaving 19 bases between. The CDR3 coding sequence is TGCAGCGTGGGGGCGGGATTACGGTGGGAGACCCAGTACTTC. It specifies CSVGAGLRWETQYF.

The genes are TRBV5-1 and TRBJ1-6; 9 nucleotides align to TRBD1. From germline, CDR1 is SGHRS and CDR2 YFSETQ. The CDR3 extends over 15 amino acids. J lost 7 bases, V lost 4 bases, and 6 bases had no gene match. CDR3 nucleotide sequence: TGCGCCAGCAGCCCGGACAGGGGAACGAATTCACCCCTCCACTTT. It encodes CASSPDRGTNSPLHF. The variable domain in full, with the rest retrieved from reference TRBV5-1 and TRBJ1-6, is KAGVTQTPRYLIKTRGQQVTLSCSPISGHRSVSWYQQTPGQGLQFLFEYFSETQRNKGNFPGRFSGRQFSNSRSEMNVSTLELGDSALYLCASSPDRGTNSPLHFGNGTRLTVT.

The chain has TRBV6-5 and TRBJ1-6, with 9 bases lining up with TRBD1. Germline V CDR1 and CDR2: MNHEY, SVGAGI. V lost 2 bases to trimming and J lost 9 bases; unmatched junction nucleotides: 8. This CDR3 spans 16 amino acids. The CDR3 sequence is CASSYLTDRGSSPLHF. CDR3 coding DNA: TGTGCCAGCAGTTACCTGACCGACAGGGGGAGTTCACCCCTCCACTTT.